The present TCR beta chain was sequenced within a study of blood T cell repertoires in COVID-19. About the study: The study drew acute and convalescent COVID-19 samples from the United States, Italy and Spain. Sources were T cells, B-cell-depleted T cells, or PBMCs; the material itself was cDNA or gDNA.

Per the original data handling: Researchers report that nucleated cell counts were estimated from reference gene primer amplification. Using immunoSEQ multiplex PCR, the repertoire was profiled, and TCRdb retains in-frame clones only, with some absent. D and trimming come from the DNA, and the V and J calls and clone size come from that table. The sample yields 250,000 or so clones, approximately 82% seen once. This receptor was obtained from a man aged 30-40 years who had recovered from COVID-19. Source material: peripheral blood.

CDR3 amino acids: CASSWGQENIQYF. CDR3 nucleotides: TGTGCCAGCAGCTGGGGACAGGAAAACATTCAGTACTTC. The chain joins TRBV7-3 to TRBJ2-4; 8 nucleotides agree with TRBD1. Germline values: CDR1 SGHTA, CDR2 FQGTGA. The junction had 1 base not matched to a gene; V was cut back by 4 bases and J by 5 bases. The CDR3 spans 13 residues. Based on the CDR3 plus reference TRBV7-3 and TRBJ2-4, the full variable domain is GAGVSQTPSNKVTEKGKYVELRCDPISGHTALYWYRQSLGQGPEFLIYFQGTGAADDSGLPNDRFFAVRPEGSVSTLKIQRTERGDSAVYLCASSWGQENIQYFGAGTRLSVL.